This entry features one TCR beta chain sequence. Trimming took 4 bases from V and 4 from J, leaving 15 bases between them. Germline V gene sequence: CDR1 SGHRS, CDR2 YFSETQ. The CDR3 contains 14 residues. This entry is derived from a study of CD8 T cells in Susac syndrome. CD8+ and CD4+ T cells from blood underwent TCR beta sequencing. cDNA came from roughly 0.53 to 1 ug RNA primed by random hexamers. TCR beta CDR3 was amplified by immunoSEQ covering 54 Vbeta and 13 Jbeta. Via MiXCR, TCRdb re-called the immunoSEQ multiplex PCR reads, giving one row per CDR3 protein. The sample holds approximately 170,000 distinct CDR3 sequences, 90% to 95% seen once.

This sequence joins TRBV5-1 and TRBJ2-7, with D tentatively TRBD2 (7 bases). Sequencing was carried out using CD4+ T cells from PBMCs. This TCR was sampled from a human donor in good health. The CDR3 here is CASSRGAEGYEQYF. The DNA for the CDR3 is TGCGCCAGCAGCCGGGGGGCCGAGGGGTACGAGCAGTACTTC.